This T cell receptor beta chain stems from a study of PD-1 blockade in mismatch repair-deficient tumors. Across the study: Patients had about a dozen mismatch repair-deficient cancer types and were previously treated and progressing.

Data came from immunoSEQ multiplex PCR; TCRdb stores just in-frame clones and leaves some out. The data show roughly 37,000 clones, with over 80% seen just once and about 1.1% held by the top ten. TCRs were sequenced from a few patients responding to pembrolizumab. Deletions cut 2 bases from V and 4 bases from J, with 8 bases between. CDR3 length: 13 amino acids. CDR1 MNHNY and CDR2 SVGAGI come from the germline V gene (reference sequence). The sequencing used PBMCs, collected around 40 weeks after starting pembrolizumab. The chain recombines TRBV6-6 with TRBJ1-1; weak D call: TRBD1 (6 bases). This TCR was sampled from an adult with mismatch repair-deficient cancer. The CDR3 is CASSYGGATEAFF. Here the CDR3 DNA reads TGTGCCAGCAGTTACGGGGGGGCCACTGAAGCTTTCTTT.